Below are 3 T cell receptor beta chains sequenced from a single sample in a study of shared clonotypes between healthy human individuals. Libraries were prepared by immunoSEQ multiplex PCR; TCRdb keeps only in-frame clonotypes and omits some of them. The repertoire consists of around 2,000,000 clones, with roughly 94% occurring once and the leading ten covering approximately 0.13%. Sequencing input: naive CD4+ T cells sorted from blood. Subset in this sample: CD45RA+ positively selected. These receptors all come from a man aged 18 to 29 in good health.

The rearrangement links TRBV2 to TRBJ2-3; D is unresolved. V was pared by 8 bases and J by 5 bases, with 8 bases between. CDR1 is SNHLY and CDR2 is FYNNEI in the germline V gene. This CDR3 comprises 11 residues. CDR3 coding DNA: TGTGCCAGCCTGGTGGGAGATACGCAGTATTTT. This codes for CASLVGDTQYF.

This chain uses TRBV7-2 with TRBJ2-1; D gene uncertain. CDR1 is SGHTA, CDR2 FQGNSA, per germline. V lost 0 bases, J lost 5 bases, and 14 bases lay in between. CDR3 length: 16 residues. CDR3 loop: CASSLALRVPNNEQFF. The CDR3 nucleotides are TGTGCCAGCAGCTTAGCCCTCCGGGTCCCCAACAATGAGCAGTTCTTC.

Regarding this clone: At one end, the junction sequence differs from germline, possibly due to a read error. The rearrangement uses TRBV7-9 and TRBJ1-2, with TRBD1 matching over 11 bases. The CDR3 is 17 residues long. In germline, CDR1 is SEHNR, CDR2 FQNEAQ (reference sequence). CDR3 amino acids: CASSRTTRDRGVYGYTF. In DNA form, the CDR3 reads TGCGCCAGCAGTCGTACTACCCGGGACAGGGGGGTCTATGGCTACACCTTC.